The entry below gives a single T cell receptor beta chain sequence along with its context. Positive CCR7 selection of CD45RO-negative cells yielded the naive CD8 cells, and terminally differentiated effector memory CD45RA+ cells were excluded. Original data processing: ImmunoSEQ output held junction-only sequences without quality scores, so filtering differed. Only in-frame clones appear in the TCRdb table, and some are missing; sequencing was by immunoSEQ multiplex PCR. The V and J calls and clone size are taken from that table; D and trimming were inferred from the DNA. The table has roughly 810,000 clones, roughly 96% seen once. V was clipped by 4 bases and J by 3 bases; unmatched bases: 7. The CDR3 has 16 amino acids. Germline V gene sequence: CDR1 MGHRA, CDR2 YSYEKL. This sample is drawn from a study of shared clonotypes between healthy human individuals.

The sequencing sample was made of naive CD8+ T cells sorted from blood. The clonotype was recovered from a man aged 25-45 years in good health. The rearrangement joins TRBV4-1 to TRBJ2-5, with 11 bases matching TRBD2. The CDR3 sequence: CASSLGLAVGEETQYF. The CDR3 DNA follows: TGCGCCAGCAGCCTGGGACTAGCGGTCGGAGAAGAGACCCAGTACTTC.